The rows below give T cell receptor beta chains drawn from one sample of a study of blood T cells in healthy people across ages. TCRdb ran MiXCR on the 5' RACE reads and lists one entry per CDR3 protein. This sample has under 800,000 distinct CDR3 sequences, with under 25% found just once. Sequences were obtained from blood. These receptors all stem from a man aged 70-80 years in good health. The CDR3 runs from the conserved cysteine through the conserved F or W. D genes are given only for firm matches. Size tells how often a clone was seen (once, few, many) or the class of an expanded clone, and some rows leave it out.

>TRBJ2-1|few|-|TRBV6-1|14
TGTGCCAGCAGTGAAGCGGGGAGCTACAATGAGCAGTTCTTC
CASSEAGSYNEQFF
>TRBJ2-3|many|-|TRBV28|12
TGTGCCACAGGGGAGAGGACAGATACGCAGTATTTT
CATGERTDTQYF
>TRBJ2-3|-|TRBD2|TRBV15|17
TGTGCCACCAGCAGAGATAGAAGCGGGAGGAGCACAGATACGCAGTATTTT
CATSRDRSGRSTDTQYF
>TRBJ2-3|-|TRBD1|TRBV18|16
TGTGCCAGCTCACCCCGGGCAGGGGGCGGCACAGATACGCAGTATTTT
CASSPRAGGGTDTQYF
>TRBJ2-7|once|-|TRBV9|15
TGTGCCAGCAGCGTTTCTATCGGGTTCACTTACGAGCAGTACTTC
CASSVSIGFTYEQYF
>TRBJ2-5|many|TRBD1|TRBV5-1|14
TGCGCCAGCAGCTTTCGGGGACAGCAAGAGACCCAGTACTTC
CASSFRGQQETQYF
>TRBJ1-4|-|-|TRBV13|15
TGTGCCAGCAGCCCCGCCCGCGTCGACGGGGAAAAACTGTTTTTT
CASSPARVDGEKLFF
>TRBJ2-2|-|-|TRBV12-3/TRBV12-4|15
TGTGCCAGCAGGGCGGCGAATGCGAACACCGGGGAGCTGTTTTTT
CASRAANANTGELFF
>TRBJ1-2|-|TRBD1|TRBV3-1|13
TGTGCCAGCAGCCAGCCGGGACAGGGCGGCTACACCTTC
CASSQPGQGGYTF
>TRBJ2-5|-|TRBD1|TRBV2|13
TGTGCCAGCAGGACAGGGATTAGAGAGACCCAGTACTTC
CASRTGIRETQYF
>TRBJ2-6|few|TRBD1|TRBV27|15
TGTGCCAGCAGTGGGACAGGGCTCGGGGCCAACGTCCTGACTTTC
CASSGTGLGANVLTF
>TRBJ2-5|few|-|TRBV29-1|13
TGCAGCGTTGAATTGGACTATAAAGAGACCCAGTACTTC
CSVELDYKETQYF
>TRBJ2-1|-|-|TRBV28|14
TGTGCCAGCAGTTTAAGCCTAGGTGACAATGAGCAGTTCTTC
CASSLSLGDNEQFF
>TRBJ2-7|-|-|TRBV12-3/TRBV12-4|12
TGTGCCAGCAGTTTACGATTCTTGAAGCAGTACTTC
CASSLRFLKQYF
>TRBJ2-2|few|-|TRBV6-1|14
TGTGCCAGCAGCCCAGCAAGCTTCACCGGGGAGCTGTTTTTT
CASSPASFTGELFF
>TRBJ2-3|-|TRBD2|TRBV24-1|17
TGTGCCACCAGTGACCCACTAGCGGGAGGTGAAGAAGATACGCAGTATTTT
CATSDPLAGGEEDTQYF
>TRBJ2-1|-|TRBD2|TRBV4-3|18
TGCGCCAGCAGCCAAGACACGACTAGCGGGAGAGGGGGCAATGAGCAGTTCTTC
CASSQDTTSGRGGNEQFF
>TRBJ1-2|many|-|TRBV20-1|13
TGCAGTGCTAGAGAGGTGGGCAGGGTCGGCTACACCTTC
CSAREVGRVGYTF
>TRBJ2-5|-|TRBD2|TRBV5-1|14
TGCGCCAGCAGTCTTAGCGGGATTGACGAGACCCAGTACTTC
CASSLSGIDETQYF
>TRBJ2-5|-|TRBD1|TRBV7-9|16
TGTGCCAGCAGCTCACTTCAGGGGGCGTTTTGGGAGACCCAGTACTTC
CASSSLQGAFWETQYF
>TRBJ2-1|-|TRBD2|TRBV5-1|16
TGCGCCAGCAGCTTGGGGGCCGGGACTAGTAAAAATGAGCAGTTCTTC
CASSLGAGTSKNEQFF
>TRBJ1-2|-|-|TRBV2|16
TGTGCCAGCAGTCTTCTACAGGGAGGTTTATCTGATGGCTACACCTTC
CASSLLQGGLSDGYTF
>TRBJ1-1|-|-|TRBV20-1|15
TGCAGTGCTAGAGCGGGGTTCGATACCAAGCCTGAAGCTTTCTTT
CSARAGFDTKPEAFF
>TRBJ2-1|-|-|TRBV5-1|16
TGCGCCAGCAGCTTGGAAGGTCAGAACTCCTACAATGAGCAGTTCTTC
CASSLEGQNSYNEQFF
>TRBJ2-1|-|TRBD2|TRBV11-3|16
TGTGCCAGCAGCTTAGTGGGACTACCCTCCTACAATGAGCAGTTCTTC
CASSLVGLPSYNEQFF
>TRBJ2-1|-|TRBD2|TRBV2|19
TGTGCCAGCACCTTGCGTGGACAGGCAGGACTAGCGGGAGATAATGAGCAGTTCTTC
CASTLRGQAGLAGDNEQFF
>TRBJ2-1|few|-|TRBV28|15
TGTGCCAGCAGTTTAATCGGGGGCGTCCACAATGAGCAGTTCTTC
CASSLIGGVHNEQFF
>TRBJ2-7|-|TRBD2|TRBV20-1|14
TGCAGTGCTAGAGCCCCTAGCGGGAGCTACGAGCAGTACTTC
CSARAPSGSYEQYF
>TRBJ2-7|few|TRBD1|TRBV6-5|16
TGTGCCAGCAGTTACGGGACAGGGGAAGTCTCCTACGAGCAGTACTTC
CASSYGTGEVSYEQYF
>TRBJ2-3|-|-|TRBV3-1|18
TGTGCCAGCAGCCCCTACACGACTCCCGGGGGGCACACAGATACGCAGTATTTT
CASSPYTTPGGHTDTQYF
>TRBJ2-7|-|TRBD1|TRBV27|11
TGTGTCCGGACAGGGGCCGGCGAGCAGTACTTC
CVRTGAGEQYF
>TRBJ2-7|few|-|TRBV20-1|13
TGCAGTGTTAGGAGCAGGGGGGGCCACGAGCAGTACTTC
CSVRSRGGHEQYF
>TRBJ2-3|-|TRBD2|TRBV11-3|20
TGTGCCAGCAGCATAACTAGCGGAGGGGGTTATTACGTTTTCACAGATACGCAGTATTTT
CASSITSGGGYYVFTDTQYF
>TRBJ1-1|few|-|TRBV6-6|14
TGTGCCAGCACCGGGGGCAGGGTGGGGACTGAAGCTTTCTTT
CASTGGRVGTEAFF